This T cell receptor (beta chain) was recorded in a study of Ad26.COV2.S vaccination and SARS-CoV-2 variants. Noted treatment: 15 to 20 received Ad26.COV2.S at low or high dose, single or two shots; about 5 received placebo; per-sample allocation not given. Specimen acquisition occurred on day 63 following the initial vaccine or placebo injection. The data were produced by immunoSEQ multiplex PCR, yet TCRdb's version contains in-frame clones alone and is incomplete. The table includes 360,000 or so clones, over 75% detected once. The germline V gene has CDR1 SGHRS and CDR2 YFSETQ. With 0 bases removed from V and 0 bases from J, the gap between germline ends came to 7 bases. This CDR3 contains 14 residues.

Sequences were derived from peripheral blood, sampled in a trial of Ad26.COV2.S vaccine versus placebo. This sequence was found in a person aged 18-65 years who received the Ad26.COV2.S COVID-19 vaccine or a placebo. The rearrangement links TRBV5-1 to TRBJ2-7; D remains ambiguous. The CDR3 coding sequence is TGCGCCAGCAGCTTGGACACGAGCTCCTACGAGCAGTACTTC. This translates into CASSLDTSSYEQYF.